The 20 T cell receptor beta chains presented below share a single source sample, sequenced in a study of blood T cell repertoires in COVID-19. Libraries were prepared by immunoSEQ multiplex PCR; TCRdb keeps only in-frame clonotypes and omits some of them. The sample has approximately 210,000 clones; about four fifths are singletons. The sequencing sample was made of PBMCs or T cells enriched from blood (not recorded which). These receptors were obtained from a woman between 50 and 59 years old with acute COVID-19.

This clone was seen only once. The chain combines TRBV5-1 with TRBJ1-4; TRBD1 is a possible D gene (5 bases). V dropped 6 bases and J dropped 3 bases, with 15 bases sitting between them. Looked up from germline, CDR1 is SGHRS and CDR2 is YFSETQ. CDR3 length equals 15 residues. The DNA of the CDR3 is TGCGCCAGCATGGCAGGGTACTCATCTAATGAAAAACTGTTTTTT. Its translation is CASMAGYSSNEKLFF.

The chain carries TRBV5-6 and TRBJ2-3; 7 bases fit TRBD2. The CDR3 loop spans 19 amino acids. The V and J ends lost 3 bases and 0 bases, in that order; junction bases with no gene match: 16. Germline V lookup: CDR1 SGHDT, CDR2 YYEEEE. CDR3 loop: CASSWGFLGGLISTDTQYF. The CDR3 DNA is TGTGCCAGCAGCTGGGGGTTTCTCGGGGGACTAATTAGCACAGATACGCAGTATTTT.

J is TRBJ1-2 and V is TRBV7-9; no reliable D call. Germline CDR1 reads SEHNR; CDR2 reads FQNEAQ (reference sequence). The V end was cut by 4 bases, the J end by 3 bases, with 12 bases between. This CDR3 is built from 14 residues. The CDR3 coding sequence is TGTGCCAGCAGCTCGATAACAGAATACTATGGCTACACCTTC. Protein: CASSSITEYYGYTF.

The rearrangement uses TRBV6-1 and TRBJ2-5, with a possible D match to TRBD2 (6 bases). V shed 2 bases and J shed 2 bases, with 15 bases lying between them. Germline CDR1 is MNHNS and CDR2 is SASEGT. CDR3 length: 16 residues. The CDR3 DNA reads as TGTGCCAGCAGTGAACGTAAGCTAGCGCCGCAAGAGACCCAGTACTTC. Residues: CASSERKLAPQETQYF.

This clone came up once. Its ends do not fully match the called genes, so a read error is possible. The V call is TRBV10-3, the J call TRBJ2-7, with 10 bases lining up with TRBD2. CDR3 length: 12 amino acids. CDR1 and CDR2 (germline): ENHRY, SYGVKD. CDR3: CAIRSSSGRRNF. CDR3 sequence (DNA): TGTGCCATCAGATCGTCTAGCGGGAGAAGAAACTTC.

The CDR3 sequence: CASSLGLGAGTGELFF. As DNA, the CDR3 is TGTGCCAGCAGCTTAGGATTGGGGGCGGGCACCGGGGAGCTGTTTTTT. The V and J genes are TRBV11-3 and TRBJ2-2; D is perhaps TRBD1 (6 bases). This CDR3 contains 16 residues. Trimming shortened V by 1 base and J by 4 bases, and 13 bases separated the two germline ends. Germline-derived CDR1 and CDR2 are SGHNT and YENEEA. The full variable domain, with the rest looked up from reference TRBV11-3 and TRBJ2-2, is EAGVVQSPRYKIIEKKQPVAFWCNPISGHNTLYWYLQNLGQGPELLIRYENEEAVDDSQLPKDRFSAERLKGVDSTLKIQPAELGDSAVYLCASSLGLGAGTGELFFGEGSRLTVL.

The DNA of the CDR3 is TGTGCCAGCAGTAGACAGGGTGGGGCAGATACGCAGTATTTT. This gives the protein CASSRQGGADTQYF. This rearrangement joins TRBV2 to TRBJ2-3; 7 nucleotides align to TRBD1. Per the germline V gene, CDR1 is SNHLY and CDR2 is FYNNEI. J was trimmed by 4 bases and V by 5 bases; bases with no gene match: 6. The CDR3 sequence is 14 residues long.

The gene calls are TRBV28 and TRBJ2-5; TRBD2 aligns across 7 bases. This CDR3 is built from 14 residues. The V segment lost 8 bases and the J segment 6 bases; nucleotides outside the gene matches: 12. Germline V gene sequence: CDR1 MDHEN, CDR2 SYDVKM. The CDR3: CASGGAGVIQTQYF. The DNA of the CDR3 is TGTGCCAGCGGTGGGGCGGGAGTTATCCAGACCCAGTACTTC.

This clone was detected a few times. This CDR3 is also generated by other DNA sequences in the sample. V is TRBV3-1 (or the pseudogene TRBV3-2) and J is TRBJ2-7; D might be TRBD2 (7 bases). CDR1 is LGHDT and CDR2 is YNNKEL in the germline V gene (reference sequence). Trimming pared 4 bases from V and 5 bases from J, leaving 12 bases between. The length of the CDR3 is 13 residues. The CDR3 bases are TGTGCCAGCAGCCGTCGGGGGGCCAACGAGCAGTACTTC. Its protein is CASSRRGANEQYF.

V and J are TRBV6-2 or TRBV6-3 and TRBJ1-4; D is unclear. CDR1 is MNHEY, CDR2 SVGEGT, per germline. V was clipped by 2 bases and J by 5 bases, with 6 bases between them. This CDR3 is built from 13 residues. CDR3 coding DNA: TGTGCCAGCAGTTACAGACTGAATGAAAAACTGTTTTTT. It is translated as CASSYRLNEKLFF.

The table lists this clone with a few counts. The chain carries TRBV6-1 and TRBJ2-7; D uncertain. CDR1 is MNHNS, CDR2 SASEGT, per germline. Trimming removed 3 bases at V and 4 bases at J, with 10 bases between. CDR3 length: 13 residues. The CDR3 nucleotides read TGTGCCAGCAGTGAGAACACGATTTACGAGCAGTACTTC. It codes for CASSENTIYEQYF.

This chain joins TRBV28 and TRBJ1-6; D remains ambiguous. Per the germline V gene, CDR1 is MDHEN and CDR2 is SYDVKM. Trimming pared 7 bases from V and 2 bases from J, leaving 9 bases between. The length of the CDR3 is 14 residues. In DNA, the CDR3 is TGTGCCAGCACCCCTCAGGCCTATAATTCACCCCTCCACTTT. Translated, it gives CASTPQAYNSPLHF. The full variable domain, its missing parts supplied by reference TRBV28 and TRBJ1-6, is DVKVTQSSRYLVKRTGEKVFLECVQDMDHENMFWYRQDPGLGLRLIYFSYDVKMKEKGDIPEGYSVSREKKERFSLILESASTNQTSMYLCASTPQAYNSPLHFGNGTRLTVT.

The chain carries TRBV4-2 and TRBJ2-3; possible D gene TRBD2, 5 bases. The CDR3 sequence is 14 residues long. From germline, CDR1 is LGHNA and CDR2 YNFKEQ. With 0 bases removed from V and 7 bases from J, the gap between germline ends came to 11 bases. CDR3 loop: CASSQDQTGYTQYF. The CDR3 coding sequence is TGTGCCAGCAGCCAAGATCAGACGGGGTATACGCAGTATTTT.

The CDR3 coding sequence is TGTGCCAGCAAGGACAGGGACGGCAATCAGCCCCAGCATTTT. This sequence encodes CASKDRDGNQPQHF. This chain connects TRBV6-6 to TRBJ1-5; 8 bases line up with TRBD1. V lost 7 bases, J lost 2 bases, and 4 bases stayed unmatched. The CDR3 is 14 amino acids. The germline gives CDR1 MNHNY, CDR2 SVGAGI (reference sequence).

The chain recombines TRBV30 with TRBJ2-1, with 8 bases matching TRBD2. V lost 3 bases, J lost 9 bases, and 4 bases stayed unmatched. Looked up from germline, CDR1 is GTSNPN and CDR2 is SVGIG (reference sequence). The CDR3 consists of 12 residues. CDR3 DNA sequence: TGTGCCTGGAGCGGGAGCGGGGGTGAGCAGTTCTTC. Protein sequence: CAWSGSGGEQFF.

CDR3 bases: TGTGCCAGCAGCTTATCCCGGGGCTCTGGAAACACCATATATTTT. This translates into CASSLSRGSGNTIYF. The chain links TRBV7-6 to TRBJ1-3; no definite D call. Germline V lookup: CDR1 SGHVS, CDR2 FNYEAQ. The CDR3 runs to 15 residues. With 2 bases removed from V and 0 bases from J, the gap between germline ends came to 8 bases.

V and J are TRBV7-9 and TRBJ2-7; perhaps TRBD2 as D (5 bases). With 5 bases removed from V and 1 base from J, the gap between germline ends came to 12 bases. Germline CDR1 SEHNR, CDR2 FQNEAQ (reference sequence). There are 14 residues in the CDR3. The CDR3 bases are TGTGCCAGCAGCGACGGACGGGGTTCCTACGAGCAGTACTTC. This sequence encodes CASSDGRGSYEQYF.

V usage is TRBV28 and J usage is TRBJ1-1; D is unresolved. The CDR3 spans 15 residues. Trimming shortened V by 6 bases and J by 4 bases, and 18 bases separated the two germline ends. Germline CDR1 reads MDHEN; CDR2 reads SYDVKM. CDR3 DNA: TGTGCCAGCAGCACGGGTTTCGGGTTAAGCACTGAAGCTTTCTTT. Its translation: CASSTGFGLSTEAFF. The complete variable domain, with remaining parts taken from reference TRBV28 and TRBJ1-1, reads DVKVTQSSRYLVKRTGEKVFLECVQDMDHENMFWYRQDPGLGLRLIYFSYDVKMKEKGDIPEGYSVSREKKERFSLILESASTNQTSMYLCASSTGFGLSTEAFFGQGTRLTVV.

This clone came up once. CDR3 residues: CASSYSRTTNTEAFF. CDR3 DNA sequence: TGTGCCAGCAGTTACTCAAGGACAACGAACACTGAAGCTTTCTTT. V and J are TRBV6-5 and TRBJ1-1, with a possible D match to TRBD1 (5 bases). The germline gives CDR1 MNHEY, CDR2 SVGAGI. This CDR3 contains 15 residues. V was cut by 0 bases and J by 1 base, with 9 bases left in between.

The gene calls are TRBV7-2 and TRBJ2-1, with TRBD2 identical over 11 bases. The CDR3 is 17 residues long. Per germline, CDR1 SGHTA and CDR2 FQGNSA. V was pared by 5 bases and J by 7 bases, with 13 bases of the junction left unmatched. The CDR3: CASSPSQASGGRNEQFF. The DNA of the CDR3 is TGTGCCAGCAGCCCCTCTCAGGCTAGCGGGGGGCGAAATGAGCAGTTCTTC. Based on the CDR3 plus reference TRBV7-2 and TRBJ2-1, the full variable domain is GAGVSQSPSNKVTEKGKDVELRCDPISGHTALYWYRQSLGQGLEFLIYFQGNSAPDKSGLPSDRFSAERTGGSVSTLTIQRTQQEDSAVYLCASSPSQASGGRNEQFFGPGTRLTVL.